This TCR beta chain originates from a study of cytomegalovirus exposure and HLA in healthy donors (dated by TCRdb to about 2017). With regard to the full study: An earlier analysis of approximately 590 of the donors reported 250 to 300 Gb of sequence data and 117 million unique TCR beta sequences from 190 million or so T cells. The study profiled the T cell repertoires of fewer than 850 subjects by immunosequencing and related them to cytomegalovirus serostatus. Because of strong linkage in the cohort, five DR-DQ haplotypes were treated as single units for association and clustering. Approximately 330 gigabases of sequencing data and around 85 million unique TCR sequences made up an early release that covered nearly 650 HLA-typed donors. High-throughput TCR immunosequencing, statistical association of individual TCRs with disease status, and machine learning were combined to predict cytomegalovirus infection status. A separate validation cohort of 100 to 150 different subjects was used in addition to the roughly 700-subject first cohort. The genetic ancestry cluster associated with self-reported Caucasian donors included 81% of the 398 genotyped donors. Rather than drawing on any new phenotypic data, the later analysis identified candidate immune exposures from TCR beta sequences and the way those sequences occurred across donors. In a later analysis, previously published TCR beta repertoires from several hundred donors were re-analyzed and high-resolution HLA genotyping was added so that TCR occurrence patterns could be studied. All discovery cohort repertoires had been generated using a single sequencing platform. The study aimed to test whether cataloging public T cell receptors could reveal signatures of past pathogen exposure. To decide whether each TCR beta V gene segment behaved as functional or pseudogenic, an earlier analysis of some 600 of the donors relied on high-throughput TCR beta sequencing. Both class I and class II loci were covered by HLA typing, at four-digit resolution. Among some 410 genotyped donors of the cohort, an average of about 240,000 unique TCR beta nucleotide sequences was sequenced per donor, of which about 20% were non-productive. The number of donors typed differed by locus, with roughly 620-640 for A, B, C, DRB1 and DQB1, around 500 for DQA1, approximately 570 for DPA1, and roughly 450 for DPB1. A later genetic analysis took genome-wide SNP genotypes for about 55% of the roughly 700 donors and used that subset as a discovery cohort. Donor age, sex, ethnicity and CMV serostatus were compiled together with the repertoire data. Here is what the overall study found, with its caveats: Because counts were too low, more than 15 rarely observed V segments, including chromosome 9 orphons, were excluded from the earlier analysis of a few hundred of the donors. Most TCR sequences were observed very rarely across donors, whereas some public TCRs were present in many individuals. In an earlier analysis of about 540 of the donors, most TCR beta V segments were observed in productive rearrangements about 87% or about 30% of the time, broadly matching IMGT annotations. According to the authors, the approach could potentially be generalized to other disease states and immunological phenotypes. The presence/absence analyses assumed that sequencing depth was roughly uniform across donors, and that assumption may not be true. According to a later analysis, parvovirus B19, influenza, CMV and Epstein-Barr virus appeared linked to several top co-occurrence clusters. At a false discovery rate of 0.05, a later analysis linked about 16,000 TCR beta sequences to specific HLA alleles. In this cohort, only TCR beta chains were sequenced, and detectable features were limited by the absence of alpha or paired-chain data. A few of the identified cytomegalovirus-associated TCR beta chains were confirmed in vitro to be specific for cytomegalovirus antigens. A later analysis found that most CMV-associated TCR beta chains appeared HLA-restricted, with HLA associations seemingly driven largely by CMV exposure. In a later analysis, the rate of TCR association differed among HLA loci, with DRB1 alleles having the most associated TCRs and HLA-C alleles having the fewest. Because some donors lacked HLA typing at each locus, the association tests relied only on the typed subset. When HLA alleles, especially DR and DQ, strongly co-occurred, attributing TCR associations to individual alleles was difficult. Some IMGT-functional V segments, including TRBV6-2 and TRBV6-3, could not be told apart with the 87-base-pair reads, so those segments were excluded. The classifier was reported to diagnose cytomegalovirus status with high specificity and sensitivity in both the original and validation cohorts. Immune exposure information for the cohort was limited to CMV serostatus. Linkage disequilibrium might explain the correlated functional status among segregating V segments, but an unknown experimental factor could not be excluded. According to a later genetic analysis, donors in an Asian-associated ancestry cluster had fewer N-insertions in productive TCRs than the approximately 710-donor mean. A later analysis found that HLA-associated TCR beta chains were more clonally expanded and had lower generation probabilities than equally common non-associated chains. In the study, approximately 160 TCR beta chains were listed as associated with cytomegalovirus. A cluster of highly shared sequence variants was judged likely to represent a technical artifact of the sequencing pipeline. V-gene and J-gene trimming of TCR beta chains was associated with a missense DCLRE1C variant in a later genetic analysis, and the association was replicated in an independent cohort. A further reported finding was that TCR beta sequences accurately predicted the HLA-A and HLA-B alleles for most subjects in the first cohort.

The cohort was made up of 650 to 700 healthy bone marrow donors. All cohort members were sampled while nominally healthy, although unrecorded immune exposures were likely present. The donor was CMV seronegative and was included in the group of a few hundred seronegative cohort members. Every donor gave a peripheral blood sample, and the peripheral blood mononuclear cells from that sample were used for TCR beta sequencing. The Qiagen DNeasy Blood Extraction Kit was used to extract genomic DNA from the blood cell samples. With regard to this clone: Its recognized antigen is unknown.

Preparation of the library involved the immunoSEQ multiplex PCR assay. For the multiplex PCR, a mixture combining 60 forward primers for TCR Vbeta segments and 13 reverse primers for TCR Jbeta segments was used. The CDR3 region of rearranged TCR beta genes was amplified from genomic DNA with a multiplex PCR assay. Amplified TCR beta libraries were sequenced as 87-base-pair reads on the Illumina HiSeq System. The study's own analysis went as follows. Across the 700 or so repertoires, a later analysis counted some 80 million unique TCR beta chains, around 11 million of which were shared by at least two donors. To remove PCR and sequencing errors, raw reads were error-corrected and collapsed into unique sequences using a nearest-neighbor algorithm that merged closely related sequences. CDR3 sequences were aligned to IMGT reference sequences to assign V, D and J gene segments. Each retained sequence needed at least a six-nucleotide match to both a V gene segment and a J gene segment. A rearrangement counted as productive if the CDR3 had no stop codons and remained in frame with V and J, and every other rearrangement counted as non-productive. Following IMGT convention, CDR3 was defined as the stretch from the second conserved V-encoded cysteine to the conserved J-encoded phenylalanine. The earlier analysis of about 610 of the donors excluded any sequence lacking an unambiguous match to a single V gene segment. In an earlier analysis of several hundred of the donors, a V segment was called functional when productive rearrangements were above 56.7%, and segregating when the standard deviation between donors exceeded 5%. A statistical classification framework was built for diagnosing cytomegalovirus status from the catalog of TCR beta chain sequences. In a later analysis, V and J genes were assigned by comparing TCR nucleotide sequences against IMGT/GENE-DB human TR gene sequences. In a later analysis, CDR3 sequences and most-parsimonious VDJ recombination scenarios were assigned using the TCRdist pipeline. In a later analysis, each TCR beta chain was defined by its CDR3 amino acid sequence together with its V-gene family, and reads lacking a unique V-gene family were excluded. In a later analysis, fewer than 650 highly shared, low-generation-probability nucleotide sequences were removed to address suspected cross-contamination and a sequencing artifact. For each public chain, a later analysis derived a clonal expansion index from normalized ranks of inferred template counts within each repertoire. In a later analysis, generation probabilities were computed with a VDJ recombination model fitted to out-of-frame rearrangements, and the resulting probabilities were checked against IGoR. A later analysis scored TCR-TCR, TCR-HLA and TCR-CMV co-occurrence with hypergeometric tests, applying a repertoire-size bias correction to TCR pairs. A later analysis estimated false discovery rates by permuting HLA or CMV assignments 20 times. In a later analysis, co-occurring TCRs were grouped using DBSCAN, with TCRdist sequence similarity added in when clustering inside HLA-allele-positive subsets. For co-occurrence clustering, repertoires with fewer than 30,000 or more than 120,000 public chains were excluded, along with four to six repertoires with anomalous nucleotide sharing. In TCRdb, the immuneACCESS table is reduced to in-frame sequences with V and J assigned. These tables do not hold every clone; where another copy was compared, an unresolved V gene accounts for under half, and the others remain unexplained. V and J calls plus clone size are reproduced from that table; the DNA served to infer D and trimming. The sample table holds some 160,000 clones. The top ten hold roughly 2% of the sample.

Counted from cysteine to phenylalanine, this CDR3 has 11 amino acids. Only the CDR3 DNA stays, 33 bases, in frame from base 1. Via the germline V gene (reference sequence), CDR1 is SEHNR and CDR2 FQNEAQ. V loses 6 bases of germline sequence and J loses 2 bases, and the interval between the two ends is 4 bases. This TCR was sampled from a man aged 30 to 39 in good health and CMV-seronegative. The chain links TRBV7-9 with TRBJ1-2, with an unclear D gene assignment. Sequencing was performed on PBMCs. The encoded CDR3 is CASSQNYGYTF. In nucleotide form, the sequence is TGTGCCAGCAGTCAAAACTATGGCTACACCTTC.